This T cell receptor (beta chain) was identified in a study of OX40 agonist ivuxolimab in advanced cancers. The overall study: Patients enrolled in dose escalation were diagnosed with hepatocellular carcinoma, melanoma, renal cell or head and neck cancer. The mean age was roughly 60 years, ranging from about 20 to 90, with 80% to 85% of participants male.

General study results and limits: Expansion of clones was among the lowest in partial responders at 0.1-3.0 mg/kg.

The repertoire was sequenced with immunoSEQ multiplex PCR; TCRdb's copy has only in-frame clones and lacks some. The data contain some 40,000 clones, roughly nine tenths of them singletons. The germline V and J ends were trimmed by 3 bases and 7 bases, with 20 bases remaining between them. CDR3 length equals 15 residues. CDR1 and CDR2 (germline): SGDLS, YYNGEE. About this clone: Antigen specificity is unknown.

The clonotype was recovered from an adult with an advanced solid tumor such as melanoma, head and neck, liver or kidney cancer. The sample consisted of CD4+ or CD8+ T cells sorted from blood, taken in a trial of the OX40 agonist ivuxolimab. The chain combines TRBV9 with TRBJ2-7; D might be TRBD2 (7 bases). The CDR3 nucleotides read TGTGCCAGCAGCGCTACCGGGACGGGGGGCGTGGAGCAGTACTTC. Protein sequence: CASSATGTGGVEQYF.